This T cell receptor (beta chain) is drawn from a study of shared clonotypes between healthy human individuals. Study background: A donor's plate count was three for CD4 naive and three for CD4 memory; CD8 naive had two and CD8 memory one.

V lost 4 bases to trimming and J lost 2 bases, with 12 bases between them. Germline values: CDR1 SGHAT, CDR2 FQNNGV. The CDR3 spans 15 residues. Notes on this clone: The antigen is undetermined.

Profiling relied on immunoSEQ multiplex PCR, and the TCRdb table lists in-frame clones only, not all of them. The sample carries 2 million to 2.5 million clones, under 97% recorded once. General observations from the study: A handful of donors held approximately 4.6% of naive CD4 clonotypes in common.

Negatively enriched CD4+ T cells were divided by CD45RA into naive and memory. The source material was naive CD4+ T cells sorted from blood. Noted subset: CD45RA+ positively selected. The source of this sequence is a man younger than 30 in good health. The rearrangement joins TRBV11-2 to TRBJ2-1; unclear D gene. Here the CDR3 DNA reads TGTGCCAGCAGCTGGGGTAGGCAGGCCTACAATGAGCAGTTCTTC. Its protein is CASSWGRQAYNEQFF.